One and the same sample provided the 14 T cell receptor beta chains below, sequenced in a study of CD8+CD57+ T cells in acquired aplastic anemia. Sequenced patients had shown CD8+CD57+ cell expansion by flow cytometry. Genomic DNA served as template for TCR beta VDJ and CDR3 profiling. Each CDR3 protein is one row after TCRdb ran MiXCR on the reads. The sample carries 150,000 to 200,000 distinct CDR3 sequences, more than 60% recorded once. Source material: sorted CD4+, CD8+, or CD8+CD57+ T cells (not recorded which) from PBMCs. The receptor set was obtained from a human donor with aplastic anemia.

The chain is built from TRBV10-3 and TRBJ1-4; 7 positions match TRBD1. V lost 0 bases and J lost 8; bases outside the gene matches: 3. The CDR3 loop spans 14 amino acids. CDR1 is ENHRY and CDR2 is SYGVKD in the germline V gene. CDR3 sequence: CAISESRDSEKLFF. The CDR3 nucleotides read TGTGCCATCAGTGAGTCCCGGGACAGCGAAAAACTGTTTTTT.

CDR3 in DNA: TGCAGCGTTGAATGGCAGACAGGAGCTAACTATGGCTACACCTTC. It is translated as CSVEWQTGANYGYTF. V and J are TRBV29-1 and TRBJ1-2; tentative D call: TRBD1 (6 bases). Germline V gene sequence: CDR1 SQVTM, CDR2 ANQGSEA. The ends were cut back, 2 bases at V and 0 bases at J, with 13 bases in the middle. The CDR3 length is 15 residues.

This clonotype has a handful of counts. CDR3 in DNA: TGCAGCGGGGAGGCTAGCGGGAATACAGATACGCAGTATTTT. Translating gives CSGEASGNTDTQYF. The V call is TRBV29-1, the J call TRBJ2-3; 9 bases fit TRBD2. The V gene end was trimmed by 7 bases and the J gene end by 3 bases; junction bases not matched to a gene: 8. The CDR3 consists of 14 residues. The germline V gene encodes CDR1 SQVTM and CDR2 ANQGSEA.

This chain uses TRBV29-1 with TRBJ2-1, with D uncertain. The CDR3 has 13 amino acids. Germline V lookup: CDR1 SQVTM, CDR2 ANQGSEA. The V gene lost 7 bases and the J gene lost 5 bases, with 15 bases spanning the gap. CDR3 bases: TGCAGCGCCTCGACTCCGACGCACAATGAGCAGTTCTTC. Translated: CSASTPTHNEQFF.

V gene TRBV7-9 combines with J gene TRBJ2-2; the D is unclear. The germline CDR1 and CDR2 sequences are SEHNR and FQNEAQ (reference sequence). V gave up 5 bases and J gave up 3 bases, with 7 bases separating them. This CDR3 has 13 residues. CDR3 protein: CASSKSDTGELFF. In DNA form, the CDR3 reads TGTGCCAGCAGCAAGTCCGACACCGGGGAGCTGTTTTTT.

This chain uses TRBV5-1 with TRBJ2-7; D tentatively reads TRBD1 or TRBD2 (6 bases each). This CDR3 region has 16 residues. Germline lookup yields CDR1 SGHRS and CDR2 YFSETQ. V was shortened by 0 bases and J by 0 bases, with 13 bases between the two germline ends. The CDR3 reads CASSLGPQGGSYEQYF. The CDR3 DNA follows: TGCGCCAGCAGCTTGGGCCCACAGGGAGGCTCCTACGAGCAGTACTTC. Based on the CDR3 plus reference TRBV5-1 and TRBJ2-7, the full variable domain is KAGVTQTPRYLIKTRGQQVTLSCSPISGHRSVSWYQQTPGQGLQFLFEYFSETQRNKGNFPGRFSGRQFSNSRSEMNVSTLELGDSALYLCASSLGPQGGSYEQYFGPGTRLTVT.

This chain uses TRBV20-1 with TRBJ2-1; D is ambiguous. Trimming cost V 0 bases and J 6 bases, with 18 bases left between them. Germline V gene data show CDR1 as DFQATT and CDR2 as SNEGSKA (reference sequence). The CDR3 sequence is 16 residues long. The CDR3 coding sequence is TGCAGTGCTAGAGATAGACCTACATCCGAGAGCAATGAGCAGTTCTTC. It is translated as CSARDRPTSESNEQFF.

In regard to this clonotype: Given the absence of the conserved phenylalanine or tryptophan at the CDR3 end, a read error is likely. Because the CDR3's place on the DNA is in doubt, the DNA is left out and the CDR3 is given as listed by TCRdb. The V gene is TRBV7-3, the J gene TRBJ2-1; the table's D call, TRBD2, has no DNA check behind it. CDR1 SGHTA and CDR2 FQGTGA come from the germline V gene. The CDR3 extends over 13 residues, inclusive of both ends. The CDR3 region is CASSIGSYNEQSS.

In its sample, this clonotype was seen once. The chain recombines TRBV19 with TRBJ2-1; D is undetermined. The CDR3 loop spans 12 amino acids. V dropped 6 bases and J dropped 8 bases, with 11 bases sitting between them. Germline loops: CDR1 LNHDA, CDR2 SQIVND (reference sequence). CDR3: CASSDEYDEQFF. CDR3 bases: TGTGCCAGTAGCGACGAATACGATGAGCAGTTCTTC.

This rearrangement joins TRBV7-9 to TRBJ1-4, with D unclear. Deletions cut 7 bases from V and 2 bases from J, with 11 bases between. The CDR3 has 14 residues. Germline CDR1 reads SEHNR; CDR2 reads FQNEAQ (reference sequence). The CDR3 region has the DNA TGTGCCAGCAAAGTGGGAGGGACTAATGAAAAACTGTTTTTT. This encodes CASKVGGTNEKLFF.

This clonotype has just one count. The chain recombines TRBV20-1 with TRBJ2-7; 8 bases match TRBD2. Trimming took 3 bases from V and 3 from J; bases not matched to a gene: 7. Germline V gene lookup returns CDR1 DFQATT and CDR2 SNEGSKA (reference sequence). The CDR3 consists of 14 residues. CDR3 residues: CSASDRGRFYEQYF. The CDR3, as DNA: TGCAGTGCTAGTGATCGCGGGAGGTTCTACGAGCAGTACTTC.

The gene calls are TRBV20-1 and TRBJ1-1; D ambiguous. Trimming removed 3 bases at V and 1 base at J, with 3 bases between. Germline-derived CDR1 and CDR2 are DFQATT and SNEGSKA (reference sequence). The CDR3 consists of 11 residues. The CDR3 reads CSARSNTEAFF. DNA of the CDR3: TGCAGTGCTAGGTCGAACACTGAAGCTTTCTTT.

This clonotype was observed many times. V gene TRBV7-9 combines with J gene TRBJ1-1, with 8 bases lining up with TRBD1. V shed 6 bases and J 2 bases; nucleotides not matched to a gene: 5. The CDR3 has 14 amino acids. Germline V lookup: CDR1 SEHNR, CDR2 FQNEAQ (reference sequence). CDR3 nucleotides: TGTGCCAGCAGTCTACAGGGGGGTAACACTGAAGCTTTCTTT. Encoded protein: CASSLQGGNTEAFF. Using reference TRBV7-9 and TRBJ1-1 for the parts outside the CDR3, the full variable domain is DTGVSQNPRHKITKRGQNVTFRCDPISEHNRLYWYRQTLGQGPEFLTYFQNEAQLEKSRLLSDRFSAERPKGSFSTLEIQRTEQGDSAMYLCASSLQGGNTEAFFGQGTRLTVV.

The V gene is TRBV7-3, the J gene TRBJ1-6; D call uncertain. Trimming left V 5 bases short and J 11 bases short, with 7 bases between. This CDR3 contains 11 residues. The V gene's germline CDR1 is SGHTA and CDR2 FQGTGA. The CDR3: CASSNSPPLHF. Here the CDR3 DNA reads TGTGCCAGCAGCAACAGCCCACCCCTCCACTTT.